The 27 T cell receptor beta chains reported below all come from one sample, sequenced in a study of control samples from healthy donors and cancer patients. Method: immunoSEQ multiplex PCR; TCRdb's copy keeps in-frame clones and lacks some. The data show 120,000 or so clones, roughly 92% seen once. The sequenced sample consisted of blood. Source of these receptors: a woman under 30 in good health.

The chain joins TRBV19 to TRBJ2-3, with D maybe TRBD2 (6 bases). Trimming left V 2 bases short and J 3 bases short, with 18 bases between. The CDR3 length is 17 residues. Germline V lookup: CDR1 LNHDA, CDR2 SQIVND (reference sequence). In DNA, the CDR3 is TGTGCCAGTAGTATAACCAGCAGCGGGCTCGGAACAGATACGCAGTATTTT. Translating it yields CASSITSSGLGTDTQYF. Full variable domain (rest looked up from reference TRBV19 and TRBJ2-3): DGGITQSPKYLFRKEGQNVTLSCEQNLNHDAMYWYRQDPGQGLRLIYYSQIVNDFQKGDIAEGYSVSREKKESFPLTVTSAQKNPTAFYLCASSITSSGLGTDTQYFGPGTRLTVL.

CDR3 sequence reads: CASRDSRGSNQPQHF. The CDR3, as DNA: TGTGCCAGCAGAGACAGTAGAGGCTCTAATCAGCCCCAGCATTTT. V and J are TRBV6-6 and TRBJ1-5; D perhaps matches TRBD1 (5 bases). This CDR3 has 15 residues. Germline V gene data show CDR1 as MNHNY and CDR2 as SVGAGI (reference sequence). The germline V and J ends were trimmed by 6 bases and 4 bases, with 16 bases remaining between them.

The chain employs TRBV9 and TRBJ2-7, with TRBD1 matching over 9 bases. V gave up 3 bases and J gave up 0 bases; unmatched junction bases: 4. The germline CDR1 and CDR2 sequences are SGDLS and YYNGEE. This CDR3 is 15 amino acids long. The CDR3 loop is CASSEGQGFSYEQYF. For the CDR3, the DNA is TGTGCCAGCAGCGAGGGACAGGGATTCTCCTACGAGCAGTACTTC.

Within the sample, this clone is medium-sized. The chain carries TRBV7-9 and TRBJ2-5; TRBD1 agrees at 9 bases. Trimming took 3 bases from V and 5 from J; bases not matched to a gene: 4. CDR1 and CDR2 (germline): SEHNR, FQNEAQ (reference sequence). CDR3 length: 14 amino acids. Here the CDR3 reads CASSFTGGYETQYF. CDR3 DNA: TGTGCCAGCAGCTTCACAGGGGGCTATGAGACCCAGTACTTC.

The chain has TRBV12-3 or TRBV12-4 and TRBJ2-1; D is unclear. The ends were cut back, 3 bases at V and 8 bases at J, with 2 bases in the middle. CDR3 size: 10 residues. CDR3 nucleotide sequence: TGTGCCAGCAGTTTCCATGAGCAGTTCTTC. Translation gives CASSFHEQFF.

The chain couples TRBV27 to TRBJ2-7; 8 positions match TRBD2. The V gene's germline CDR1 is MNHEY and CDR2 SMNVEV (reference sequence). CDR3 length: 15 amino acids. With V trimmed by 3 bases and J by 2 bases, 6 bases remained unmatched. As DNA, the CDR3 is TGTGCCAGCAGTTTTGCGCGGGGGGCCACCTACGAGCAGTACTTC. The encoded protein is CASSFARGATYEQYF.

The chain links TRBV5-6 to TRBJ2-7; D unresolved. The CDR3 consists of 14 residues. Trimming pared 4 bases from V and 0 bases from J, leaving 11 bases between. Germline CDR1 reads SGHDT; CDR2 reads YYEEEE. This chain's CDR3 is CASSPTTRSYEQYF. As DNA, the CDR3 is TGTGCCAGCAGCCCCACAACTCGCTCCTACGAGCAGTACTTC. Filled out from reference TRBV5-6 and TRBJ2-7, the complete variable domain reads DAGVTQSPTHLIKTRGQQVTLRCSPKSGHDTVSWYQQALGQGPQFIFQYYEEEERQRGNFPDRFSGHQFPNYSSELNVNALLLGDSALYLCASSPTTRSYEQYFGPGTRLTVT.

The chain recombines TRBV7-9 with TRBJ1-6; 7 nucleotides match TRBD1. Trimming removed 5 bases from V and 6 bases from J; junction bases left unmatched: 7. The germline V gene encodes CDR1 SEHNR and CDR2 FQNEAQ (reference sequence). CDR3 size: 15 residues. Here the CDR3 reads CASSNGQALNSPLHF. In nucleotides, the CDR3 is TGTGCCAGCAGCAATGGACAGGCACTTAATTCACCCCTCCACTTT.

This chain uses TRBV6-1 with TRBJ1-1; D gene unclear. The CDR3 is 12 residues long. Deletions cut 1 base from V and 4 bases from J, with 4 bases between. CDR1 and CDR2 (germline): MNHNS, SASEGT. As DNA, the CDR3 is TGTGCCAGCAGTGAAGGGCCCACTGAAGCTTTCTTT. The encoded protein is CASSEGPTEAFF.

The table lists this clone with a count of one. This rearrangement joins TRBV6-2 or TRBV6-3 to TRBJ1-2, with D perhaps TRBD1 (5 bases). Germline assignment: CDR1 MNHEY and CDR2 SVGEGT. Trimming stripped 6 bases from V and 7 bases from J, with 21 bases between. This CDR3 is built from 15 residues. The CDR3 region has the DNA TGTGCCAGCAGCTCCCTACCGGCGGGGCCCGGTGGCTACACCTTC. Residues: CASSSLPAGPGGYTF.

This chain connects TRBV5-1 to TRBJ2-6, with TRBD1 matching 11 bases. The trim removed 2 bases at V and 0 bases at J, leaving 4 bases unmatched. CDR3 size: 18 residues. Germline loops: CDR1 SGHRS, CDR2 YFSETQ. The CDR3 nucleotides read TGCGCCAGCAGCTTTGGGACAGGGGGGATCTCTGGGGCCAACGTCCTGACTTTC. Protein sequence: CASSFGTGGISGANVLTF.

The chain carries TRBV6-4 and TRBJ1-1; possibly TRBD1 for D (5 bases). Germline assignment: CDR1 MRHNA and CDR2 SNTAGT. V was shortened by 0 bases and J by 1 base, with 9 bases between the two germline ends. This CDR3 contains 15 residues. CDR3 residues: CASSDSTGTNTEAFF. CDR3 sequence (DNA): TGTGCCAGCAGTGACTCGACCGGGACGAACACTGAAGCTTTCTTT.

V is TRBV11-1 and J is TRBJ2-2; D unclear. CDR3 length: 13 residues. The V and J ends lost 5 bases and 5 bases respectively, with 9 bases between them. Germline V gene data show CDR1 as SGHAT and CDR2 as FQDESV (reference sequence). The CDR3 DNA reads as TGTGCCAGCAGCCGTCCGGTGACCGGGGAGCTGTTTTTT. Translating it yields CASSRPVTGELFF. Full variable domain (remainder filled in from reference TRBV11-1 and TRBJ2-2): EAEVAQSPRYKITEKSQAVAFWCDPISGHATLYWYRQILGQGPELLVQFQDESVVDDSQLPKDRFSAERLKGVDSTLKIQPAELGDSAMYLCASSRPVTGELFFGEGSRLTVL.

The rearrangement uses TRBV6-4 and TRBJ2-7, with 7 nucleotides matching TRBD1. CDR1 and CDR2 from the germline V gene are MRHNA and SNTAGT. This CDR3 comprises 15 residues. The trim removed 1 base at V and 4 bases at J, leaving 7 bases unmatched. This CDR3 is CASSDCRDSDYEQYF. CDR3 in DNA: TGTGCCAGCAGTGACTGCCGGGACAGTGATTACGAGCAGTACTTC.

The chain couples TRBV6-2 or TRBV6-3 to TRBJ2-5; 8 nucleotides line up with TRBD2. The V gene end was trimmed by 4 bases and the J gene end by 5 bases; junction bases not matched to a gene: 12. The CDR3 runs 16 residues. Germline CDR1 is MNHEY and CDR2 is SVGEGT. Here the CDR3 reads CASSSDGTRMAETQYF. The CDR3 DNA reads TGTGCCAGCAGTTCCGATGGGACTAGGATGGCCGAGACCCAGTACTTC.

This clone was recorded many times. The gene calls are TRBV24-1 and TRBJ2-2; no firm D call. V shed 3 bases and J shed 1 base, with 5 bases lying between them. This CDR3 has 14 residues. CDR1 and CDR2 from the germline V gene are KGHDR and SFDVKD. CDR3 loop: CATSDGKNTGELFF. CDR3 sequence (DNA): TGTGCCACCAGTGATGGAAAGAACACCGGGGAGCTGTTTTTT.

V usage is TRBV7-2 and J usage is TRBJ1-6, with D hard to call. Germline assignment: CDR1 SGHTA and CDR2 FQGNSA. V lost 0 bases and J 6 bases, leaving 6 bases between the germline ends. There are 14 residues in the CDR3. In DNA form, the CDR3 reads TGTGCCAGCAGCTTAGCCCAGTTTAATTCACCCCTCCACTTT. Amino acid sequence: CASSLAQFNSPLHF.

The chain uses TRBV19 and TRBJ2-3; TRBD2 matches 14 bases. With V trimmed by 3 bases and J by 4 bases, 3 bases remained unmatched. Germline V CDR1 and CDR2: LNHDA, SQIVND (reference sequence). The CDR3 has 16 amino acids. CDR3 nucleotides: TGTGCCAGTAGTATCGGACTAGCGGGAGGAGCAGATACGCAGTATTTT. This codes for CASSIGLAGGADTQYF.

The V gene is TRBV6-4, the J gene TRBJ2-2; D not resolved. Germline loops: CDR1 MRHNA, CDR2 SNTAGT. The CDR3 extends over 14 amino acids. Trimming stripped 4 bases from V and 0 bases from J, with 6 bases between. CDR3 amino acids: CASSVYSNTGELFF. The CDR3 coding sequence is TGTGCCAGCAGTGTATATTCGAACACCGGGGAGCTGTTTTTT.

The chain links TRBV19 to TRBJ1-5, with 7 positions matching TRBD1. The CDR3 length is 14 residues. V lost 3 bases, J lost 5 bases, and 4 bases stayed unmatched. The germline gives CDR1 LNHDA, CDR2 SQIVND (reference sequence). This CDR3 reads CASSIVGGDQPQHF. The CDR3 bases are TGTGCCAGTAGTATTGTAGGGGGCGATCAGCCCCAGCATTTT.

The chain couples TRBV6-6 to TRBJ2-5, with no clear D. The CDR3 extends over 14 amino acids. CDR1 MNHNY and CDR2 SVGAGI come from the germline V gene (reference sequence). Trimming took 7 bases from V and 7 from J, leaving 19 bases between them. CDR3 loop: CASKGKRLGGTQYF. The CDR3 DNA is TGTGCCAGCAAAGGAAAACGGCTCGGCGGGACCCAGTACTTC.

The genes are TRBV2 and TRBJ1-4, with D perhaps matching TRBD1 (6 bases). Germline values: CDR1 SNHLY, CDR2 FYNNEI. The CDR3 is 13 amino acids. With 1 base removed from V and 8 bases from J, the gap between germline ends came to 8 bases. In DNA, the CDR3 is TGTGCCAGCAGTGAAGTACAGGGAGAAAAACTGTTTTTT. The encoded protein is CASSEVQGEKLFF. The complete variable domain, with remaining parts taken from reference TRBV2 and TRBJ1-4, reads EPEVTQTPSHQVTQMGQEVILRCVPISNHLYFYWYRQILGQKVEFLVSFYNNEISEKSEIFDDQFSVERPDGSNFTLKIRSTKLEDSAMYFCASSEVQGEKLFFGSGTQLSVL.

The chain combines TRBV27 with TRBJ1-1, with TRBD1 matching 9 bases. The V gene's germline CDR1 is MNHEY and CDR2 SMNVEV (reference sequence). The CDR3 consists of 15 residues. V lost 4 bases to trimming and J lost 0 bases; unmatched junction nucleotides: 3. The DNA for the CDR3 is TGTGCCAGCAGTTCAAGGGACAGGGTGAACACTGAAGCTTTCTTT. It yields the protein CASSSRDRVNTEAFF.

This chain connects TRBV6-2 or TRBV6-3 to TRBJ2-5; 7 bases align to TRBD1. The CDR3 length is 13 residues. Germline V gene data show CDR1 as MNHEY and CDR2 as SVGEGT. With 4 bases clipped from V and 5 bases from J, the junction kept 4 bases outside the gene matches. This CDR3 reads CASSSDRWETQYF. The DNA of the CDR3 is TGTGCCAGCAGTTCGGACAGGTGGGAGACCCAGTACTTC.

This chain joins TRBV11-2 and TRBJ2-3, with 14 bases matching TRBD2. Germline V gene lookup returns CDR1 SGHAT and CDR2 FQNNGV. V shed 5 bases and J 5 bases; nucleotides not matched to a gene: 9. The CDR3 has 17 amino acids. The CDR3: CASSPRLAGGPIDTQYF. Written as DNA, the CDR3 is TGTGCCAGCAGCCCCCGACTAGCGGGAGGGCCTATAGATACGCAGTATTTT.

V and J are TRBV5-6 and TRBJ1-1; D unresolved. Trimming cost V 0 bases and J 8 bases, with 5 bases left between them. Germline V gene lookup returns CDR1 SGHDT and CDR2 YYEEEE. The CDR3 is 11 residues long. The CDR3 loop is CASSLAGEAFF. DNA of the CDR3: TGTGCCAGCAGCTTGGCCGGGGAAGCTTTCTTT.

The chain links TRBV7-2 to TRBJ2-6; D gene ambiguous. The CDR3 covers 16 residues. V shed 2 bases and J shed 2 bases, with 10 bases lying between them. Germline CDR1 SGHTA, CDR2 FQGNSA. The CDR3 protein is CASSLLGGTGANVLTF. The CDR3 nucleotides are TGTGCCAGCAGCTTATTGGGCGGCACTGGGGCCAACGTCCTGACTTTC.